Each of the 17 T cell receptor beta chains below was sequenced from the same sample in a study of blood T cells in healthy people across ages. Using a J-beta primer mix together with a sample-barcoded 5' primer, a second PCR was run for roughly 6 to 12 cycles. TCRdb reanalysed the 5' RACE reads using MiXCR and keeps one entry per CDR3 protein. The repertoire consists of some 900,000 distinct CDR3 sequences, with around 46% occurring once and the leading ten covering around an eighth. Sequencing was performed on blood. The receptor source for this set is a man between 25 and 39 years old in good health.

This rearrangement joins TRBV6-1 to TRBJ2-6; a possible D gene is TRBD1 (5 bases). The V gene's germline CDR1 is MNHNS and CDR2 SASEGT. There are 19 residues in the CDR3. V lost 6 bases and J lost 0, with 21 bases in between. The CDR3 loop reads CASSQLGHSLSSGANVLTF. The CDR3 bases are TGTGCCAGCAGCCAGCTAGGACATTCCCTTAGCTCTGGGGCCAACGTCCTGACTTTC.

The chain joins TRBV25-1 to TRBJ1-4, with TRBD1 as a possible D gene (5 bases). CDR3 size: 13 residues. The germline V and J ends were trimmed by 3 bases and 8 bases, with 10 bases remaining between them. CDR1 and CDR2 (germline): MGHDK, SYGVNS. The DNA for the CDR3 is TGTGCCAGCAGTGAGGCCTGGGGGGAAAAACTGTTTTTT. As protein: CASSEAWGEKLFF.

This clonotype was picked up a small number of times. V and J are TRBV7-2 and TRBJ1-2; D call uncertain. There are 15 residues in the CDR3. CDR1 and CDR2 from the germline V gene are SGHTA and FQGNSA. V was cut by 1 base and J by 0 bases, with 9 bases left in between. The CDR3 nucleotides read TGTGCCAGCAGCTTAGGTCGGACGGCTAACTATGGCTACACCTTC. It specifies CASSLGRTANYGYTF.

This clonotype has just one count. One base away lies a much larger clone, so this may be a sequencing read error. The chain employs TRBV21-1 and TRBJ2-5; the D call of TRBD1 is as the table states it, not checked on the DNA. The J call is in doubt because the DNA end fits TRBJ2-7 better. TRBV21-1 is a recognized pseudogene. The CDR3 runs to 16 residues. The CDR3 coding sequence is TGTGCCAGCAGCAAATTGGGGACAGGGGACTTGTGCGAGCAGTACTTC. This gives the protein CASSKLGTGDLCEQYF.

V gene TRBV5-1 combines with J gene TRBJ2-3, with D possibly matching TRBD1 (5 bases). V lost 1 base, J lost 6 bases, and 12 bases lay in between. CDR1 is SGHRS and CDR2 is YFSETQ in the germline V gene. The CDR3 spans 14 residues. The CDR3 protein is CASSLRQFGDTQYF. The CDR3, as DNA: TGCGCCAGCAGCTTGAGACAGTTTGGGGATACGCAGTATTTT.

This clonotype was counted between two and nine times. The CDR3 sequence is CASNIQGVGSPLHF. The CDR3 bases are TGTGCCAGCAACATACAGGGGGTCGGATCACCCCTCCACTTT. The gene calls are TRBV5-4 and TRBJ1-6; TRBD1 agrees at 8 bases. The CDR3 runs to 14 residues. V lost 6 bases to trimming and J lost 10 bases; unmatched junction nucleotides: 9. CDR1 SGHNT and CDR2 YYREEE come from the germline V gene (reference sequence).

The J gene is TRBJ2-3, the V gene TRBV20-1, with D unresolved. V shed 3 bases and J shed 0 bases, with 13 bases lying between them. Germline lookup yields CDR1 DFQATT and CDR2 SNEGSKA (reference sequence). There are 15 residues in the CDR3. The CDR3 protein is CSARAVSISTDTQYF. For the CDR3, the DNA is TGCAGTGCTAGGGCGGTATCCATCAGCACAGATACGCAGTATTTT.

This chain links TRBV4-3 with TRBJ2-1, with a weak D call TRBD2 (6 bases). Deletions cut 1 base from V and 4 bases from J, with 17 bases between. Germline V gene sequence: CDR1 LGHNA, CDR2 YSLEER. The CDR3 has 17 amino acids. The CDR3 sequence is CASSQATPAGRYNEQFF. The CDR3 nucleotides are TGCGCCAGCAGCCAAGCAACCCCGGCGGGGAGGTACAATGAGCAGTTCTTC.

Only a few counts were recorded for this clonotype. As DNA, the CDR3 is TGTGCCAGCAGGAGAGGGGGACAGGGGTTCTCACCCCTCCACTTT. Amino acid sequence: CASRRGGQGFSPLHF. This chain uses TRBV2 with TRBJ1-6; 10 positions agree with TRBD1. Germline V gene lookup returns CDR1 SNHLY and CDR2 FYNNEI. The length of the CDR3 is 15 residues. V gave up 6 bases and J gave up 10 bases; unmatched junction bases: 9.

This clonotype was seen more than once but under ten times. The V and J genes are TRBV9 and TRBJ2-1; 8 bases are a match to TRBD1. V lost 3 bases to trimming and J lost 6 bases; unmatched junction nucleotides: 11. Germline loops: CDR1 SGDLS, CDR2 YYNGEE. The CDR3 runs 16 residues. This CDR3 reads CASSGVQSGQVNEQFF. CDR3 nucleotide sequence: TGTGCCAGCAGCGGAGTACAGTCGGGACAGGTCAATGAGCAGTTCTTC.

This clonotype showed up just a few times. J is TRBJ2-5 and V is TRBV25-1; D gene uncertain. CDR1 and CDR2 from the germline V gene are MGHDK and SYGVNS. This CDR3 is 14 amino acids long. The V gene lost 1 base and the J gene lost 3 bases, with 9 bases spanning the gap. CDR3 coding DNA: TGTGCCAGCAGTGAATTGAGCAGAAAAGAGACCCAGTACTTC. Its protein product is CASSELSRKETQYF.

This clonotype was seen only a few times. V is TRBV19 and J is TRBJ2-4; the D gene is possibly TRBD1 (6 bases). CDR3 size: 15 residues. Deletions cut 6 bases from V and 8 bases from J, with 20 bases between. The germline V gene encodes CDR1 LNHDA and CDR2 SQIVND (reference sequence). The CDR3 spells CASSRGGSGQDIQYF. The DNA of the CDR3 is TGTGCCAGTAGCCGAGGGGGATCGGGCCAGGACATTCAGTACTTC. Variable domain in full (rest from reference TRBV19 and TRBJ2-4): DGGITQSPKYLFRKEGQNVTLSCEQNLNHDAMYWYRQDPGQGLRLIYYSQIVNDFQKGDIAEGYSVSREKKESFPLTVTSAQKNPTAFYLCASSRGGSGQDIQYFGAGTRLSVL.

This rearrangement joins TRBV5-6 to TRBJ1-1, with D maybe TRBD1 (5 bases). The V and J ends lost 5 bases and 2 bases respectively, with 13 bases between them. Germline values: CDR1 SGHDT, CDR2 YYEEEE. The CDR3 sequence is 14 residues long. CDR3 nucleotide sequence: TGTGCCAGCAGTTTCGGGACCCCCAACACTGAAGCTTTCTTT. Protein product: CASSFGTPNTEAFF.

The V gene is TRBV20-1, the J gene TRBJ1-2; D is unclear. The CDR3 has 12 residues. The V end was cut by 4 bases, the J end by 8 bases, with 14 bases between. The germline V gene has CDR1 DFQATT and CDR2 SNEGSKA (reference sequence). DNA for the CDR3: TGCAGTGCTACACAGCGTCCACCGGGCTACACCTTC. Translation: CSATQRPPGYTF.

The rearrangement uses TRBV12-3 or TRBV12-4 and TRBJ2-3; D ambiguous. V dropped 7 bases and J dropped 4 bases, with 18 bases sitting between them. The CDR3 is 15 residues long. This CDR3 is CASIRVRVKADTQYF. CDR3 DNA sequence: TGTGCCAGCATTCGAGTTAGAGTGAAAGCAGATACGCAGTATTTT.

This clonotype was seen more than once but under ten times. The V gene is TRBV6-2 or TRBV6-3, the J gene TRBJ2-1, with D possibly matching TRBD1 (6 bases). The CDR3 has 16 residues. V was pared by 2 bases and J by 12 bases, with 23 bases between. Germline loops: CDR1 MNHEY, CDR2 SVGEGT. CDR3 residues: CASSYTLGATGVVQFF. CDR3 nucleotides: TGTGCCAGCAGTTACACCCTGGGGGCGACTGGGGTTGTGCAGTTCTTC.

This chain links TRBV29-1 with TRBJ1-1; D might be TRBD1 (5 bases). There are 14 residues in the CDR3. Deletions cut 4 bases from V and 3 bases from J, with 15 bases between. Germline V lookup: CDR1 SQVTM, CDR2 ANQGSEA. As DNA, the CDR3 is TGCAGCGTTGGGGGGGGGATGAAGGACACTGAAGCTTTCTTT. Amino acid sequence: CSVGGGMKDTEAFF.